This paragraph reports one T cell receptor (beta chain). The data are from a study of blood T cells in healthy people across ages. For the second PCR, which ran for roughly 7 to 11 cycles, a sample-barcoded 5' primer and a J-beta primer mix were used. TCRdb re-analysed the 5' RACE reads in MiXCR, keeping a single row per CDR3 protein. Of roughly 930,000 distinct CDR3 sequences in the sample, roughly 48% were seen once. The ends were cut back, 0 bases at V and 6 bases at J, with 5 bases in the middle. Germline V gene sequence: CDR1 DFQATT, CDR2 SNEGSKA (reference sequence). CDR3 length: 11 amino acids.

The sample taken for sequencing was blood. The rearrangement joins TRBV20-1 to TRBJ2-5; no firm D call. The TCR was taken from a man aged 30-40 years in good health. CDR3 DNA: TGCAGTGCTAGAGATCGGAAGACCCAGTACTTC. Its protein product is CSARDRKTQYF.